This T cell receptor (beta chain) was retrieved from a study of tumour-infiltrating T cells in Burkitt lymphoma. For the study at large: Productive clonality predicted overall and progression-free survival.

The table came from immunoSEQ multiplex PCR; TCRdb's copy has only in-frame clones and leaves some out. The sample records about 7,000 clones, 17% being singletons. The CDR3 is made up of 15 amino acids. The V segment lost 3 bases and the J segment 4 bases; nucleotides outside the gene matches: 0. Germline V gene sequence: CDR1 LNHNV, CDR2 YYDKDF (reference sequence). The chain is built from TRBV15 and TRBJ2-3; 14 bases map to TRBD2. The source is a human donor with diffuse large B-cell lymphoma. The sample was tumor tissue. CDR3 region: CATSRGLAGADTQYF. The CDR3 DNA sequence: TGTGCCACCAGCAGGGGACTAGCGGGAGCAGATACGCAGTATTTT. The whole variable domain, remainder taken from reference TRBV15 and TRBJ2-3, is DAMVIQNPRYQVTQFGKPVTLSCSQTLNHNVMYWYQQKSSQAPKLLFHYYDKDFNNEADTPDNFQSRRPNTSFCFLDIRSPGLGDTAMYLCATSRGLAGADTQYFGPGTRLTVL.